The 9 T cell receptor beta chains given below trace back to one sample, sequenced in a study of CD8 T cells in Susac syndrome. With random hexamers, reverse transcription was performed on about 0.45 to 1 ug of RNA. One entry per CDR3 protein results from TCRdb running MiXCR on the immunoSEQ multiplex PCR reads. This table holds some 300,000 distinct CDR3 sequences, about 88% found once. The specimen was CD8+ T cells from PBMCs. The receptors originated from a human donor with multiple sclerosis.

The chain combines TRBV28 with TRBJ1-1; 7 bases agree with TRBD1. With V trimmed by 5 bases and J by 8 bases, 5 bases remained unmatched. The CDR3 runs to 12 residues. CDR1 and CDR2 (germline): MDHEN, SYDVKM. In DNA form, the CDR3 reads TGTGCCAGCAGTACCCCGACAGGGGAAGCTTTCTTT. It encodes CASSTPTGEAFF. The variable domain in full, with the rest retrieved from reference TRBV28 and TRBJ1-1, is DVKVTQSSRYLVKRTGEKVFLECVQDMDHENMFWYRQDPGLGLRLIYFSYDVKMKEKGDIPEGYSVSREKKERFSLILESASTNQTSMYLCASSTPTGEAFFGQGTRLTVV.

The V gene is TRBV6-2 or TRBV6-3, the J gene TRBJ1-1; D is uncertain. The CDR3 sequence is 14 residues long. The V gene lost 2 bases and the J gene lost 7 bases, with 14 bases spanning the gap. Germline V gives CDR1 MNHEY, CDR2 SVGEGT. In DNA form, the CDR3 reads TGTGCCAGCAGTTACGTCAGGCTGAGCGGTGAAGCTTTCTTT. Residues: CASSYVRLSGEAFF.

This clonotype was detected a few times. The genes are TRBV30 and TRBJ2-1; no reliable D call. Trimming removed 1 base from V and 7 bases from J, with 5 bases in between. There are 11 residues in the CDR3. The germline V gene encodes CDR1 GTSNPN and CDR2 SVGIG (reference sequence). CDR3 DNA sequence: TGTGCCTGGAGTGGCGGAAATGAGCAGTTCTTC. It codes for CAWSGGNEQFF.

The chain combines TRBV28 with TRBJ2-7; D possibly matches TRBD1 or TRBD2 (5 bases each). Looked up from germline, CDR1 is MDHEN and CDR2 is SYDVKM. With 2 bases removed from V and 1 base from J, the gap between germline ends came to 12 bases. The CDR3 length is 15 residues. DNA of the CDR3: TGTGCCAGCAGTTTAGGGATCGGGGCGTCCTACGAGCAGTACTTC. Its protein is CASSLGIGASYEQYF.

The CDR3 region is CASSLYGAPEAFF. The CDR3 DNA reads as TGTGCCAGCAGCTTATACGGGGCCCCTGAAGCTTTCTTT. J is TRBJ1-1 and V is TRBV7-3; D is possibly TRBD1 (5 bases). This CDR3 is 13 amino acids long. The ends were cut back, 2 bases at V and 6 bases at J, with 10 bases in the middle. CDR1 is SGHTA, CDR2 FQGTGA, per germline.

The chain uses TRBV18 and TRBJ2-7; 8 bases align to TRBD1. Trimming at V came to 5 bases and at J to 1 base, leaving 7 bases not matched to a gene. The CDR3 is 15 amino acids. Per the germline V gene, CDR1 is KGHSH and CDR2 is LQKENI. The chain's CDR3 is CASSNAGGFSYEQYF. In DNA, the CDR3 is TGTGCCAGCTCAAACGCAGGGGGCTTTTCCTACGAGCAGTACTTC.

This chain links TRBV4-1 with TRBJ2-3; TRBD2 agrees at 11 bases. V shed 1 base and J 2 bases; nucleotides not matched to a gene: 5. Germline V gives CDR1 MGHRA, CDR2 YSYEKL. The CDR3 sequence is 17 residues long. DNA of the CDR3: TGCGCCAGCAGCCAAGCTCTAGCGGGGGGTCCCACAGATACGCAGTATTTT. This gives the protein CASSQALAGGPTDTQYF.

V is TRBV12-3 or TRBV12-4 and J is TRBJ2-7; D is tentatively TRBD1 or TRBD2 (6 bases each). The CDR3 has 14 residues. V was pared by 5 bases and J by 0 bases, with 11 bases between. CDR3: CASSTGGYSYEQYF. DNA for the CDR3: TGTGCCAGCAGTACCGGGGGCTACTCCTACGAGCAGTACTTC.

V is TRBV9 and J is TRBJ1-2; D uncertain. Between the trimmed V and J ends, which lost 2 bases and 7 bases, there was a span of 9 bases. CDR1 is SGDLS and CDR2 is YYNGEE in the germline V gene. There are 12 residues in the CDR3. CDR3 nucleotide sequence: TGTGCCAGCAGCGTTGAGGGTTTTGGCTACACCTTC. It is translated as CASSVEGFGYTF.